This T cell receptor beta chain stems from a study of immune cell composition in non-small cell lung cancer. Notes on the study in general: Roughly 75% of squamous and 33% of adenocarcinoma cases had tumour-associated clones >0.5%.

Germline CDR1 and CDR2: SGHTA and FQGTGA. Trimming cost V 5 bases and J 2 bases, with 10 bases left between them. The CDR3 spans 13 residues. Sequenced by immunoSEQ multiplex PCR; TCRdb stores in-frame clones only, minus some. The table includes 2,600 or so clones, more than 75% detected once. With regard to this clone: The antigen remains undetermined.

Sequencing used lung tumor tissue. The TCR comes from a human donor with non-small cell lung cancer. This chain links TRBV7-3 with TRBJ2-7; weak D call: TRBD1 (6 bases). CDR3 in amino acids: CASSPGQTYEQYF. CDR3 bases: TGTGCCAGCAGCCCAGGACAGACCTACGAGCAGTACTTC.